These 28 T cell receptor beta chains were sequenced from one sample in a study of blood T cell repertoires in COVID-19. Libraries were prepared by immunoSEQ multiplex PCR; TCRdb keeps only in-frame clonotypes and omits some of them. The sample lists approximately 170,000 clones, about 86% occurring once. Material for sequencing was peripheral blood. The receptors here all came from a woman at least 80 years old with acute or convalescent COVID-19.

The CDR3: CASSPLRGGSYNEQFF. The CDR3 DNA sequence: TGTGCCAGTAGTCCCCTTCGGGGGGGGTCCTACAATGAGCAGTTCTTC. This chain links TRBV19 with TRBJ2-1; 8 bases are a match to TRBD2. This CDR3 has 16 amino acids. V lost 5 bases and J lost 1; bases outside the gene matches: 7. Germline V gene lookup returns CDR1 LNHDA and CDR2 SQIVND (reference sequence). The whole variable domain, filled in from reference TRBV19 and TRBJ2-1, reads DGGITQSPKYLFRKEGQNVTLSCEQNLNHDAMYWYRQDPGQGLRLIYYSQIVNDFQKGDIAEGYSVSREKKESFPLTVTSAQKNPTAFYLCASSPLRGGSYNEQFFGPGTRLTVL.

The sample holds one count of this clone. Here the CDR3 DNA reads TGCAGCGTTGAGCGGGCGAACACCGGGGAGCTGTTTTTT. This sequence encodes CSVERANTGELFF. V gene TRBV29-1 combines with J gene TRBJ2-2, with D possibly being TRBD2 (5 bases). The germline gives CDR1 SQVTM, CDR2 ANQGSEA. The CDR3 is 13 residues long. V gave up 3 bases and J gave up 0 bases, with 5 bases separating them.

The chain uses TRBV4-1 and TRBJ2-7; 7 bases match TRBD1. Germline V lookup: CDR1 MGHRA, CDR2 YSYEKL. The CDR3 is 15 residues long. V was clipped by 1 base and J by 4 bases; unmatched bases: 7. CDR3 sequence: CASSQGQGFGYEQYF. The CDR3 coding sequence is TGCGCCAGCAGCCAAGGACAGGGCTTCGGTTACGAGCAGTACTTC.

The CDR3 is CATSRRGYGNTGELFF. The CDR3 region has the DNA TGTGCCACCAGCAGGCGGGGATACGGAAACACCGGGGAGCTGTTTTTT. V and J are TRBV15 and TRBJ2-2, with D possibly being TRBD2 (6 bases). Germline CDR1 is LNHNV and CDR2 is YYDKDF (reference sequence). The V end was cut by 3 bases, the J end by 2 bases, with 13 bases between. The CDR3 totals 16 residues.

In its sample, this clone was seen once. V gene TRBV9 combines with J gene TRBJ2-3; 10 bases line up with TRBD1. Trimming cost V 3 bases and J 4 bases; bases outside gene matches: 5. CDR3 size: 15 residues. CDR1 and CDR2 (germline): SGDLS, YYNGEE. The CDR3 region is CASSEGDRGADTQYF. DNA of the CDR3: TGTGCCAGCAGCGAGGGGGACAGGGGCGCAGATACGCAGTATTTT.

The J gene is TRBJ2-7, the V gene TRBV5-6, with 7 positions matching TRBD1. J gave up 7 bases and V 0 bases, and 4 bases lay outside the gene matches. The CDR3 is made up of 13 amino acids. Germline V gives CDR1 SGHDT, CDR2 YYEEEE. The DNA of the CDR3 is TGTGCCAGCAGCTTGGGGGACAGCTTGGAGCAGTACTTC. It codes for CASSLGDSLEQYF.

This clone has a single count. The chain recombines TRBV5-1 with TRBJ1-1; TRBD1 matches at 7 bases. CDR1 and CDR2 (germline): SGHRS, YFSETQ. The CDR3 loop spans 15 amino acids. V lost 1 base, J lost 10 bases, and 13 bases stayed unmatched. In nucleotides, the CDR3 is TGCGCCAGCAGCTTGTACGGCAGGGGGTCGAGTGGAGCTTTCTTT. Translating gives CASSLYGRGSSGAFF.

Details on this clone: This sequence may be a read error, since a much larger clone differs from it by one base. The chain links TRBV30 to TRBJ2-6, with 7 bases fitting TRBD2. Germline V lookup: CDR1 GTSNPN, CDR2 SVGIG (reference sequence). The CDR3 sequence is 15 residues long. The CDR3 DNA follows: TGTGCCTGGAGTGCAGGGAGGGGTGGGCCCAACGTCCTGACTTTC. It specifies CAWSAGRGGPNVLTF.

The V call is TRBV2, the J call TRBJ2-3; maybe TRBD2 (5 bases). The CDR3 spans 14 residues. V was pared by 5 bases and J by 3 bases, with 12 bases between. CDR1 is SNHLY, CDR2 FYNNEI, per germline. CDR3 amino acids: CASSLGAATDTQYF. Here the CDR3 DNA reads TGTGCCAGCAGTCTCGGAGCGGCTACAGATACGCAGTATTTT.

The chain combines TRBV5-1 with TRBJ2-1, with 7 bases that match TRBD2. Looked up from germline, CDR1 is SGHRS and CDR2 is YFSETQ. This CDR3 has 15 residues. After removal of 0 bases from V and 8 bases from J, the junction contained 8 bases not matched to a gene. The CDR3, as DNA: TGCGCCAGCAGCTTGGGGGGAGGGGTACGCTATGAGCAGTTCTTC. The encoded protein is CASSLGGGVRYEQFF.

In this sample, this clone turned up many times. This rearrangement joins TRBV19 to TRBJ2-1; possibly TRBD2 for D (6 bases). Germline-derived CDR1 and CDR2 are LNHDA and SQIVND (reference sequence). The V end was cut by 2 bases, the J end by 6 bases, with 14 bases between. The CDR3 covers 15 residues. CDR3 sequence (DNA): TGTGCCAGTAGTATAAACTGGAGGGCCGGCAATGAGCAGTTCTTC. It specifies CASSINWRAGNEQFF.

The V call is TRBV6-2 or TRBV6-3, the J call TRBJ2-7; tentative D call: TRBD1 (6 bases). V lost 0 bases, J lost 3 bases, and 12 bases lay in between. The CDR3 is 15 residues long. Germline V lookup: CDR1 MNHEY, CDR2 SVGEGT. CDR3 protein: CASSYSGARHYEQYF. CDR3 nucleotide sequence: TGTGCCAGCAGTTACTCGGGGGCACGGCACTACGAGCAGTACTTC.

The gene calls are TRBV6-6 and TRBJ1-4; the D is unclear. The CDR3 runs to 15 residues. Germline CDR1 and CDR2: MNHNY and SVGAGI (reference sequence). V was pared by 1 base and J by 0 bases, with 6 bases between. CDR3 in DNA: TGTGCCAGCAGTTACTTCAGTGCAACTAATGAAAAACTGTTTTTT. Translation gives CASSYFSATNEKLFF.

This chain uses TRBV29-1 with TRBJ1-1, with 7 bases lining up with TRBD1. CDR3 length: 12 amino acids. Germline-derived CDR1 and CDR2 are SQVTM and ANQGSEA. The J segment lost 4 bases and the V segment lost 3 bases, leaving 2 bases of the junction unmatched. In DNA form, the CDR3 reads TGCAGCGTTGAGGCAGGGGGCACTGAAGCTTTCTTT. This encodes CSVEAGGTEAFF.

J is TRBJ2-1 and V is TRBV4-2; TRBD2 matches at 10 bases. The CDR3 sequence is 14 residues long. Looked up from germline, CDR1 is LGHNA and CDR2 is YNFKEQ. The junction had 4 bases not matched to a gene; V was cut back by 5 bases and J by 6 bases. CDR3 amino acids: CASSFRTSGNEQFF. The CDR3 DNA sequence: TGTGCCAGCAGCTTCCGGACTAGCGGCAATGAGCAGTTCTTC.

The V and J genes are TRBV7-2 and TRBJ1-1; D perhaps matches TRBD1 (5 bases). Germline V gene data show CDR1 as SGHTA and CDR2 as FQGNSA. The V end was cut by 5 bases, the J end by 4 bases, with 11 bases between. This CDR3 region has 13 residues. The CDR3 loop reads CASSPFRGTEAFF. The DNA for the CDR3 is TGTGCCAGCAGCCCCTTTAGGGGCACTGAAGCTTTCTTT.

The DNA for the CDR3 is TGTGCCACCGTTCTACAGGGGACTCGTGACACCGGGGAGCTGTTTTTT. This translates into CATVLQGTRDTGELFF. The chain combines TRBV24-1 with TRBJ2-2, with D maybe TRBD1 (7 bases). Germline V gene lookup returns CDR1 KGHDR and CDR2 SFDVKD. This CDR3 comprises 16 residues. V lost 9 bases and J 3 bases, leaving 19 bases between the germline ends.

The chain combines TRBV27 with TRBJ2-4; 10 nucleotides align to TRBD1. The CDR3 loop spans 15 amino acids. The germline V gene has CDR1 MNHEY and CDR2 SMNVEV (reference sequence). Losses at the gene ends were 5 bases for V and 1 base for J; bases not matched to a gene: 2. The CDR3 DNA is TGTGCCAGCAGTGTGGGACAGGGGGCCAAAAACATTCAGTACTTC. As protein: CASSVGQGAKNIQYF.

The chain has TRBV29-1 and TRBJ1-2, with 9 nucleotides matching TRBD1. V was clipped by 2 bases and J by 3 bases; unmatched bases: 7. Germline loops: CDR1 SQVTM, CDR2 ANQGSEA. The CDR3 runs 15 residues. The CDR3 nucleotides are TGCAGCGTTGAACCGGACAGGGGAACTCACTATGGCTACACCTTC. Translation: CSVEPDRGTHYGYTF.

The rearrangement uses TRBV2 and TRBJ2-5; TRBD1 aligns across 7 bases. Germline V lookup: CDR1 SNHLY, CDR2 FYNNEI. The junction had 7 bases not matched to a gene; V was cut back by 5 bases and J by 4 bases. The CDR3 runs 14 residues. The CDR3 nucleotides are TGTGCCAGCAGTCTCGACAGGGTAATAGAGACCCAGTACTTC. This gives the protein CASSLDRVIETQYF. The variable domain in full, completed from reference TRBV2 and TRBJ2-5, reads EPEVTQTPSHQVTQMGQEVILRCVPISNHLYFYWYRQILGQKVEFLVSFYNNEISEKSEIFDDQFSVERPDGSNFTLKIRSTKLEDSAMYFCASSLDRVIETQYFGPGTRLLVL.

The chain joins TRBV19 to TRBJ1-5, with D tentatively TRBD1 (5 bases). Germline lookup yields CDR1 LNHDA and CDR2 SQIVND (reference sequence). The CDR3 loop spans 13 amino acids. V dropped 0 bases and J dropped 10 bases, with 10 bases sitting between them. In DNA form, the CDR3 reads TGTGCCAGTAGTATAGATAATGGGGCACCCCAGCATTTT. Amino acids: CASSIDNGAPQHF.

This clone appeared once. The gene calls are TRBV6-5 and TRBJ2-5, with D maybe TRBD2 (5 bases). CDR3 length: 15 residues. CDR1 and CDR2 (germline): MNHEY, SVGAGI. With 3 bases removed from V and 1 base from J, the gap between germline ends came to 12 bases. The CDR3 DNA follows: TGTGCCAGCAGTTATTTCGGGGTGGGCCAAGAGACCCAGTACTTC. Its translation: CASSYFGVGQETQYF.

The chain combines TRBV2 with TRBJ1-2; TRBD1 agrees at 8 bases. The CDR3 has 15 residues. V was pared by 5 bases and J by 2 bases, with 7 bases of the junction left unmatched. Germline V gives CDR1 SNHLY, CDR2 FYNNEI. The CDR3 nucleotides are TGTGCCAGCAGTCTCAGGGGGCTGCGGAACTATGGCTACACCTTC. Translated, it gives CASSLRGLRNYGYTF.

The chain is built from TRBV19 and TRBJ2-1, with a possible D match to TRBD2 (5 bases). The CDR3 sequence is 15 residues long. Germline assignment: CDR1 LNHDA and CDR2 SQIVND (reference sequence). V was clipped by 7 bases and J by 4 bases, with 17 bases between them. This chain's CDR3 is CASKGPGSLYNEQFF. In DNA form, the CDR3 reads TGTGCCAGTAAAGGTCCGGGGTCCCTTTACAATGAGCAGTTCTTC.

The genes are TRBV3-1 (or the pseudogene TRBV3-2) and TRBJ1-4, with 7 positions matching TRBD1. This CDR3 is 15 amino acids long. The V segment lost 4 bases and the J segment 7 bases; nucleotides outside the gene matches: 9. Germline assignment: CDR1 LGHDT and CDR2 YNNKEL (reference sequence). CDR3 nucleotide sequence: TGTGCCAGCAGCCCGGGGACAGCAAAGATTGAAAAACTGTTTTTT. It specifies CASSPGTAKIEKLFF.

This clone was seen once. The chain uses TRBV9 and TRBJ2-1, with 9 bases aligning to TRBD2. The CDR3 has 15 amino acids. With 4 bases clipped from V and 4 bases from J, the junction kept 6 bases outside the gene matches. CDR1 is SGDLS, CDR2 YYNGEE, per germline. CDR3 DNA sequence: TGTGCCAGCAGCAAGGGACTAGCCCAATACAATGAGCAGTTCTTC. Translation: CASSKGLAQYNEQFF.

Concerning this clone: Other DNA variants within this sample encode the same CDR3. The CDR3 reads CASSSRGGGTGELFF. In DNA form, the CDR3 reads TGTGCCAGCAGCTCTCGTGGGGGAGGCACCGGGGAGCTGTTTTTT. This chain connects TRBV7-3 to TRBJ2-2, with D maybe TRBD2 (6 bases). Trimming stripped 4 bases from V and 4 bases from J, with 13 bases between. Per the germline V gene, CDR1 is SGHTA and CDR2 is FQGTGA. The CDR3 is 15 residues long.

The chain combines TRBV5-1 with TRBJ2-1, with D possibly TRBD2 on 6 matching bases. Deletions cut 3 bases from V and 0 bases from J, with 10 bases between. CDR1 SGHRS and CDR2 YFSETQ come from the germline V gene. The CDR3 spans 15 residues. The CDR3 DNA reads as TGCGCCAGCAGCTCGGACGGGAGCTCCTACAATGAGCAGTTCTTC. Translating it yields CASSSDGSSYNEQFF.